This T cell receptor beta chain was identified during a study of OX40 agonist ivuxolimab in advanced cancers. About the study: Patients took ivuxolimab, an agonistic anti-OX40 (CD134) antibody. Earlier treatment with anti-PD-1, anti-PD-L1 or anti-CTLA-4 was permitted, and roughly 40% had received some. The diagnoses of dose-escalation patients were hepatocellular carcinoma, melanoma, renal cell or head and neck cancer. Age averaged around 59 years (range about 23 to 85), and just over 80% were male.

Produced via immunoSEQ multiplex PCR; TCRdb's table is partial and in-frame only. Of about 45,000 clones listed, 84% are singletons. Trimming took off 0 bases at V and 0 bases at J, with 10 bases between the two ends. Germline CDR1 is SGHKS and CDR2 is YYEKEE (reference sequence). The CDR3 consists of 16 residues. The sample in question was CD4+ or CD8+ T cells sorted from blood, obtained in a trial of the OX40 agonist ivuxolimab. This TCR came from an adult with an advanced solid tumor such as melanoma, head and neck, liver or kidney cancer. This chain connects TRBV5-5 to TRBJ2-1, with D perhaps being TRBD1 or TRBD2 (5 bases each). The CDR3 here is CASSLVGVSSYNEQFF. CDR3 DNA sequence: TGTGCCAGCAGCTTGGTGGGGGTCAGCTCCTACAATGAGCAGTTCTTC.